The entry below describes one T cell receptor beta chain. It lacks a known antigen. No much larger clone exists at a distance of one base, and base qualities are not known. TCRbeta CDR3 regions were amplified from genomic DNA using the immunoSEQ Assay, a bias-controlled multiplex PCR. Per the original workflow: Within the assay, amplification of reference gene primers was used to estimate how many nucleated cells each sample contained. Sequence reads were collapsed and filtered to measure the absolute abundance of every unique TCRbeta CDR3 rearrangement. For each sample, productive Simpson clonality was calculated as the square root of Simpson's diversity index across productive rearrangements. TCRdb took over this immuneACCESS table, retaining in-frame rearrangements with V and J assigned. Such tables are incomplete; in checked studies, under half of the missing clones stem from an unresolved V gene, and the remainder is unexplained. For V, J and clone size, that table is used; D and trimming come from the DNA. This sample comprises roughly 120,000 clones, roughly nine tenths of them detected only once. About 4.5% of the sample rests with the top ten.

The germline V gene encodes CDR1 MDHEN and CDR2 SYDVKM. The germline V and J ends show losses of 2 bases and 5 bases respectively, and no gene match explains 5 bases of the junction. There are 15 amino acids in the CDR3, from cysteine to phenylalanine inclusive. Solely the CDR3 DNA is kept, with 45 bases framed from the first base. This sample is part of a study of blood T cell repertoires in COVID-19 (dated by TCRdb to the early 2020s). At the level of the whole study: Collaborator samples came from the United States, Italy and Spain and covered acute and convalescent phases of COVID-19. The material from the prospective study consisted of cDNA or gDNA derived from T cells, B-cell-depleted T cells, or PBMCs. The dataset comprised deeply sampled blood TCRbeta repertoires from subjects exposed to, actively infected with, or recovered from COVID-19. The repertoires were released in a freely available public database meant as a resource for research on the immune response to SARS-CoV-2. The samples were drawn from two sources: the first 160 participants of the ongoing ImmuneRACE study, and fewer than 1,500 subjects contributed by 6 global collaborators. A de-identified subject ID, COVID-19 status, age in years and sex were almost always included in the sample metadata. Where HLA class I and class II types were available, the types were taken from metadata supplied by the sample provider, not from assay-based typing. The full study reports these points: How much clinical and demographic metadata was included differed by source and by participant, and the metadata was provided uncurated.

One collaborating source in Seattle enrolled patients during active infection and followed them longitudinally through the course of disease. Whole blood was collected in K2EDTA tubes by collaborating institutions according to the institutions' own protocols. For TCRbeta analysis, collaborators shipped samples in one of three forms: frozen whole blood, isolated PBMCs, or DNA extracted from either of those sample types. Rearrangement joined TRBV28 to TRBJ1-2; 10 bases in between match TRBD1. This sequence originates from a man aged 60 to 69 with COVID-19, enrolled during active disease. The specimen was peripheral blood. The CDR3 protein is CASSLRDRGVYGYTF. The DNA sequence follows: TGTGCCAGCAGTTTACGGGACAGGGGAGTTTATGGCTACACCTTC.